This T cell receptor (beta chain) derives from a study of CD8 T cells in Susac syndrome. This clonotype was observed a single time. V was trimmed by 5 bases and J by 6 bases, leaving 12 bases between them. The germline V gene encodes CDR1 SGHNT and CDR2 YYREEE (reference sequence). This CDR3 comprises 12 residues. A quantity of about 0.45 to 1 ug RNA underwent reverse transcription using random hexamers. The authors amplified TCR beta CDR3 across 54 Vbeta and 13 Jbeta using immunoSEQ multiplex PCR. TCRdb re-derived calls from the immunoSEQ multiplex PCR reads in MiXCR, one entry per CDR3 protein. The sample contains fewer than 150,000 distinct CDR3 sequences, about 95% of which appear only once.

Sample: CD4+ T cells from PBMCs. The TCR originated in a human donor in good health. The rearrangement uses TRBV5-4 and TRBJ2-7; D remains unclear. CDR3 nucleotides: TGTGCCAGCAGTGAACCCCGCGGCGAGCAGTACTTC. This gives the protein CASSEPRGEQYF.